Listed here is a single T cell receptor beta chain. Its antigen is still unknown. The data were taken from a study of response to subunit inactivated influenza vaccine. TCRdb reanalysed the RT-PCR reads using MiXCR and keeps one entry per CDR3 protein. The sample lists approximately 480,000 distinct CDR3 sequences, roughly 9.7% occurring once. Study-level findings and limits: Researchers suggested that each seasonal influenza vaccination recruits few new T cells.

Deletions cut 11 bases from V and 1 base from J, with 14 bases between. The CDR3 is made up of 13 amino acids. Germline V gene data show CDR1 as MNHNS and CDR2 as SASEGT. Sample: PBMCs from blood, taken 45 days after vaccination. J is TRBJ1-1 and V is TRBV6-1; a possible D gene is TRBD1 (5 bases). This clonotype originated in a man between 45 and 60 years old who received an inactivated influenza vaccine. The CDR3: CASKARGNTEAFF. CDR3 nucleotide sequence: TGTGCCTCTAAGGCGAGGGGGAACACTGAAGCTTTCTTT.